Detailed here is one T cell receptor beta chain. These data come from a study of cytomegalovirus exposure and HLA in healthy donors. The PCR used 60 Vbeta and 13 Jbeta primers. Produced via immunoSEQ multiplex PCR; TCRdb's table is partial and in-frame only. The data show about 100,000 clones, 75% to 85% seen once. Trimming removed 0 bases at V and 0 bases at J, with 17 bases between. CDR1 is LGHNA and CDR2 is YSLEER in the germline V gene. The CDR3 loop spans 18 amino acids. J is TRBJ1-1 and V is TRBV4-3; TRBD1 is a possible D gene (6 bases). This clonotype was obtained from a young woman in good health and CMV-seronegative. The sequencing sample was made of PBMCs. CDR3 sequence reads: CASSQEWDTTPMNTEAFF. The CDR3 bases are TGCGCCAGCAGCCAAGAATGGGACACAACCCCCATGAACACTGAAGCTTTCTTT.